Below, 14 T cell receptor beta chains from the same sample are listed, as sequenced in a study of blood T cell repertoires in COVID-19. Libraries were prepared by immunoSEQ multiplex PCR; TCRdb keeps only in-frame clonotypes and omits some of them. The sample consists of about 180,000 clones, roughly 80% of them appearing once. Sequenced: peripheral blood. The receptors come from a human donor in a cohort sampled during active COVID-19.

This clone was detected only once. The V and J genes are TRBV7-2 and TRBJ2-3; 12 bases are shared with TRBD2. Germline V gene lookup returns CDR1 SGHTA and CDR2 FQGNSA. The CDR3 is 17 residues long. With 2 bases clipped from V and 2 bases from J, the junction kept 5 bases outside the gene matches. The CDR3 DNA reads TGTGCCAGCAGCTTAACACGACTAGCGGGGGCCACAGATACGCAGTATTTT. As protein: CASSLTRLAGATDTQYF.

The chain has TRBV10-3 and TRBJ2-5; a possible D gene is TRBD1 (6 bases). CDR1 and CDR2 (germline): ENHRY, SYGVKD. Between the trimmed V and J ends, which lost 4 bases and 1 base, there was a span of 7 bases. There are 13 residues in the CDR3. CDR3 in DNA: TGTGCCATCAGTGGGGACATCCAAGAGACCCAGTACTTC. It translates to CAISGDIQETQYF.

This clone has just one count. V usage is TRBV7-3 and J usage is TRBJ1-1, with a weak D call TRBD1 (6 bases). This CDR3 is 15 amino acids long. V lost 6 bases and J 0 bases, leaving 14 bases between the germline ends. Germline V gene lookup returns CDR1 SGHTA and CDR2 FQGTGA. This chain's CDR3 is CASSRGGSMNTEAFF. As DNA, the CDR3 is TGTGCCAGCAGTCGAGGGGGTAGCATGAACACTGAAGCTTTCTTT.

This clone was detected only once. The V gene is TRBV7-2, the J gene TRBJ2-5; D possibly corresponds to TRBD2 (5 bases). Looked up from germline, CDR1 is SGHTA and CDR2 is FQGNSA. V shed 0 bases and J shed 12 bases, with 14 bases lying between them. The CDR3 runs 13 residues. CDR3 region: CASSLAGLSPKYF. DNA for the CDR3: TGTGCCAGCAGCTTAGCCGGACTGAGCCCAAAGTACTTC.

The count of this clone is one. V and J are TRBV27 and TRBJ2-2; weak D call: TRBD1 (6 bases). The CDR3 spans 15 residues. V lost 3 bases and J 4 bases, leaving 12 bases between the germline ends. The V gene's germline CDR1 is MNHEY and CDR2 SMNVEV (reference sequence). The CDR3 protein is CASSLTGQSTGELFF. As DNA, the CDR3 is TGTGCCAGCAGTTTGACCGGACAGAGCACCGGGGAGCTGTTTTTT.

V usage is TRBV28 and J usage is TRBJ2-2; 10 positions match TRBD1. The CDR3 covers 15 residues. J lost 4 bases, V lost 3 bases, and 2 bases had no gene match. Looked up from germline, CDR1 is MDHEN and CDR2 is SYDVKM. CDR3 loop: CASSLGTGATGELFF. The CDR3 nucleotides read TGTGCCAGCAGTTTGGGGACAGGGGCCACCGGGGAGCTGTTTTTT.

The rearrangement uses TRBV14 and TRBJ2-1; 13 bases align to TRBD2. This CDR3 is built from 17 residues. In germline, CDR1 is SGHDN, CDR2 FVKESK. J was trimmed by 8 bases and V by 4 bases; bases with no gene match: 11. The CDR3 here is CASSRREGLAGAHEQFF. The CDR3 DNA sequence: TGTGCCAGCAGCCGAAGGGAAGGACTAGCGGGAGCACATGAGCAGTTCTTC.

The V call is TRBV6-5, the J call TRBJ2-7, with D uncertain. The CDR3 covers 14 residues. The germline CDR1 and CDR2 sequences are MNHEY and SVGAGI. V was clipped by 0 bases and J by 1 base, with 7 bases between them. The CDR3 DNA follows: TGTGCCAGCAGTTACTCGGTCGGGTCCTACGAGCAGTACTTC. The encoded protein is CASSYSVGSYEQYF.

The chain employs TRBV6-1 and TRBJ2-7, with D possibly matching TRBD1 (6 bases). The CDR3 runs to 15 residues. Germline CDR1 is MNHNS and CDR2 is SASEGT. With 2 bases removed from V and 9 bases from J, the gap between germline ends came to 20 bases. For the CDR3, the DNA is TGTGCCAGCAGTGAAAGGACAGATCCCCCTCGGGGGCAGTACTTC. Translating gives CASSERTDPPRGQYF.

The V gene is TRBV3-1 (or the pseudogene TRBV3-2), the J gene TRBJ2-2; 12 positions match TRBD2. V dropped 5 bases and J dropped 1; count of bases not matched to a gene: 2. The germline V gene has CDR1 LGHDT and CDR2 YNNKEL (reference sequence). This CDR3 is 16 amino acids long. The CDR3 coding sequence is TGTGCCAGCAGCAAACTAGCGGGGGGGAACACCGGGGAGCTGTTTTTT. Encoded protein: CASSKLAGGNTGELFF.

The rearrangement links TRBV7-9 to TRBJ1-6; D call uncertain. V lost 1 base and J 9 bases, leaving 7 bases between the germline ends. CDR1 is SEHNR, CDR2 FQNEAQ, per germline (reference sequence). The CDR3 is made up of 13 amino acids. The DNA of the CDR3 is TGTGCCAGCAGCTTAGAGACGGGTTCACCCCTCCACTTT. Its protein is CASSLETGSPLHF. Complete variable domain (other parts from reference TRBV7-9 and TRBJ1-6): DTGVSQNPRHKITKRGQNVTFRCDPISEHNRLYWYRQTLGQGPEFLTYFQNEAQLEKSRLLSDRFSAERPKGSFSTLEIQRTEQGDSAMYLCASSLETGSPLHFGNGTRLTVT.

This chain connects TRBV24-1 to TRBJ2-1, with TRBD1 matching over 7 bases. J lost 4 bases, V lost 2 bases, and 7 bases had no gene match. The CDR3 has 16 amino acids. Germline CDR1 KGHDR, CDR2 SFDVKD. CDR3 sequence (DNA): TGTGCCACCAGTGATTCAGGGGGTACAGCATACAATGAGCAGTTCTTC. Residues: CATSDSGGTAYNEQFF.

This CDR3 is CASSSDRAYFYGYTF. The CDR3, as DNA: TGCGCCAGCAGCTCAGACAGGGCCTACTTCTATGGCTACACCTTC. The V gene is TRBV5-1, the J gene TRBJ1-2; 7 bases are a match to TRBD1. Germline CDR1 is SGHRS and CDR2 is YFSETQ. The junction had 9 bases not matched to a gene; V was cut back by 3 bases and J by 4 bases. The length of the CDR3 is 15 residues.

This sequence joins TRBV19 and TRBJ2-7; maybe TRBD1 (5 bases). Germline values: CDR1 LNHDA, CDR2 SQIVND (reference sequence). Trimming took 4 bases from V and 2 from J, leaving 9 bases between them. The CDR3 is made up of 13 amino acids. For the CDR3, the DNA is TGTGCCAGTAGTAATCTACAGGCCTACGAGCAGTACTTC. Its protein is CASSNLQAYEQYF.